The present entry profiles one TCR beta chain with its context. With the 5' RACE reads reprocessed, TCRdb shows one record per CDR3 protein and no DNA. The sample holds about 180,000 distinct CDR3 sequences. The V gene's germline CDR1 is MNHEY and CDR2 SMNVEV (reference sequence). This CDR3 region has 17 residues. The record originates from a study of T cells expressing NK-cell markers. Study summary: Seven of eight sequenced donors tested HCMV-seropositive; one tested seronegative.

Sequenced sample: blood T cells: a sorted CD56 or NKG2C T cell subset, CD4+ or CD8+ T cells, or bulk PBMC T cells (not recorded which). V is TRBV27 and J is TRBJ2-3; TCRdb designates TRBD1, a call that cannot be tested without DNA. The sequence derives from a man aged 18 to 70 in good health. The CDR3 region is CASSFLSPDRGQGTQYF.